What follows are 29 T cell receptor beta chains derived from one specimen sequenced in a study of T cells in Graves' hyperthyroidism and ophthalmopathy. Amplification yielded TCR beta CDR3 regions, with RNA transcripts as the source. TCR CDR3 regions were first amplified by RT-PCR with HTBI primers. Via MiXCR, TCRdb re-called the multiplex PCR reads, giving one row per CDR3 protein. The data hold 500,000 to 550,000 distinct CDR3 sequences, with less than 25% observed a single time. Sequenced material: blood. The receptors stem from a man between 18 and 35 years old with Graves' hyperthyroidism.

The chain has TRBV6-1 and TRBJ2-7; D possibly corresponds to TRBD1 (5 bases). Trimming took 4 bases from V and 6 from J, leaving 16 bases between them. The CDR3 is 14 amino acids. Germline assignment: CDR1 MNHNS and CDR2 SASEGT. Here the CDR3 reads CASSVGVRDSEQYF. The DNA for the CDR3 is TGTGCCAGCAGTGTAGGGGTGAGAGACAGCGAGCAGTACTTC.

The chain links TRBV30 to TRBJ1-2; tentatively, D is TRBD1 (6 bases). The CDR3 has 14 amino acids. Trimming left V 3 bases short and J 10 bases short, with 21 bases between. CDR1 and CDR2 (germline): GTSNPN, SVGIG (reference sequence). The CDR3 region has the DNA TGTGCCTGGAGCGCCCTGGCGAACACAGGGCCCTACACCTTC. As protein: CAWSALANTGPYTF.

This clonotype showed up many times. The chain links TRBV27 to TRBJ2-7; D could derive from TRBD1 or TRBD2 (5 bases each). This CDR3 region has 15 residues. Trimming left V 5 bases short and J 5 bases short, with 19 bases between. Germline V lookup: CDR1 MNHEY, CDR2 SMNVEV (reference sequence). The CDR3 spells CASSPTGFGDHEQYF. The CDR3 DNA reads as TGTGCCAGCAGTCCGACGGGCTTCGGGGACCACGAGCAGTACTTC.

Worth noting for this clonotype: This may arise from a read error, as a much more abundant clone is one base away. The J gene is TRBJ2-7, the V gene TRBV30; 7 nucleotides match TRBD1. CDR1 is GTSNPN, CDR2 SVGIG, per germline (reference sequence). The CDR3 is made up of 13 amino acids. The CDR3 DNA follows: TGTTCCTGGAGTGGGGACAGCCCCTACGAGCAGTACTTC. Translated, it gives CSWSGDSPYEQYF.

This clonotype was recorded many times. The chain is built from TRBV5-5 and TRBJ1-1; D uncertain. V shed 5 bases and J shed 0 bases, with 8 bases lying between them. There are 13 residues in the CDR3. CDR1 and CDR2 (germline): SGHKS, YYEKEE (reference sequence). CDR3 residues: CASRRLLNTEAFF. DNA of the CDR3: TGTGCCAGCAGAAGGTTGTTGAACACTGAAGCTTTCTTT.

This clonotype was counted once. The rearrangement links TRBV12-3 or TRBV12-4 to TRBJ1-2; D gene uncertain. The CDR3 sequence is 16 residues long. V lost 5 bases, J lost 4 bases, and 20 bases lay in between. CDR3 bases: TGTGCCAGCAGTCCCCTCGACGGTCGAGGAGGCTATGGCTACACCTTC. Its protein product is CASSPLDGRGGYGYTF.

The CDR3, as DNA: TGTGCCACCACCCACCCCCAAGAGACCCAGTACTTC. This translates into CATTHPQETQYF. The rearrangement links TRBV6-1 to TRBJ2-5; the D is unclear. Per the germline V gene, CDR1 is MNHNS and CDR2 is SASEGT. Trimming cost V 10 bases and J 1 base, with 10 bases left between them. The CDR3 is 12 amino acids.

This clonotype was counted at least ten times. The V gene is TRBV3-1, the J gene TRBJ1-2, with D hard to call. In germline, CDR1 is LGHDT, CDR2 YNNKEL (reference sequence). The CDR3 has 14 amino acids. Trimming took off 4 bases at V and 7 bases at J, with 16 bases between the two ends. The CDR3 DNA is TGTGCCAGCAGCCTTCTGGGGAGCGGGCCTGGCTACACCTTC. Translation: CASSLLGSGPGYTF.

The table lists this clonotype with many counts. The rearrangement uses TRBV28 and TRBJ2-7; D is unresolved. Trimming took off 2 bases at V and 3 bases at J, with 11 bases between the two ends. This CDR3 comprises 14 residues. Germline lookup yields CDR1 MDHEN and CDR2 SYDVKM. CDR3 sequence (DNA): TGTGCCAGCAGTTTAGTGAACAGCAACTACGAGCAGTACTTC. Its translation is CASSLVNSNYEQYF.

This clonotype was recorded many times. The chain employs TRBV4-1 and TRBJ2-7, with TRBD2 identical over 9 bases. Trimming at V came to 2 bases and at J to 6 bases, leaving 5 bases not matched to a gene. The germline CDR1 and CDR2 sequences are MGHRA and YSYEKL. The CDR3 runs to 14 residues. The CDR3, as DNA: TGCGCCAGCAGCCAAACGCGGGGGGGGCGCGAGCAGTACTTC. It yields the protein CASSQTRGGREQYF.

The chain joins TRBV12-5 to TRBJ1-1, with TRBD1 matching over 7 bases. CDR1 is LGHNT, CDR2 FRNRAP, per germline. The V and J ends lost 10 bases and 5 bases, in that order; junction bases with no gene match: 16. The CDR3 runs 15 residues. Here the CDR3 DNA reads TGTGCTACCGAAGGTCAGGGGGGATGGTATACTGAAGCTTTCTTT. It is translated as CATEGQGGWYTEAFF.

In this sample, this clonotype turned up many times. The chain joins TRBV6-5 to TRBJ1-2; D perhaps matches TRBD1 (6 bases). This CDR3 is built from 16 residues. Germline CDR1 is MNHEY and CDR2 is SVGAGI. The V gene lost 6 bases and the J gene lost 8 bases, with 25 bases spanning the gap. The chain's CDR3 is CASRIGRQLRGRGYTF. The CDR3 nucleotides are TGTGCCAGCAGGATAGGACGACAACTCAGGGGCAGGGGCTACACCTTC.

At least ten counts were recorded for this clonotype. The V and J genes are TRBV20-1 and TRBJ1-5, with no clear D. Trimming shortened V by 2 bases and J by 5 bases, and 10 bases separated the two germline ends. CDR1 DFQATT and CDR2 SNEGSKA come from the germline V gene (reference sequence). The CDR3 runs to 13 residues. CDR3 protein: CSARSVGDQPQHF. Here the CDR3 DNA reads TGCAGTGCTAGATCGGTAGGAGATCAGCCCCAGCATTTT.

This clonotype was detected many times. The J gene is TRBJ2-2, the V gene TRBV30; D remains ambiguous. Per germline, CDR1 GTSNPN and CDR2 SVGIG (reference sequence). The CDR3 contains 10 residues. V lost 0 bases and J lost 9, with 2 bases in between. CDR3 coding DNA: TGTGCCTGGAGTGTAAGGGAGCTGTTTTTT. This translates into CAWSVRELFF.

This clonotype was counted ten times or more. V gene TRBV12-3 or TRBV12-4 combines with J gene TRBJ1-1; D is uncertain. This CDR3 has 12 amino acids. The V end was cut by 2 bases, the J end by 5 bases, with 6 bases between. CDR3 sequence: CASSLRETEAFF. The DNA for the CDR3 is TGTGCCAGCAGTTTAAGGGAAACTGAAGCTTTCTTT.

The chain joins TRBV13 to TRBJ2-7; TRBD1 agrees at 8 bases. This CDR3 region has 16 residues. The J segment lost 2 bases and the V segment lost 3 bases, leaving 9 bases of the junction unmatched. CDR1 is PRHDT and CDR2 is FYEKMQ in the germline V gene (reference sequence). This chain's CDR3 is CASSFRQGIDPYEQYF. The CDR3 DNA follows: TGTGCCAGCAGCTTCCGACAGGGGATCGACCCCTACGAGCAGTACTTC.

The CDR3 loop is CAWSAWTYPMNTEAFF. CDR3 bases: TGTGCCTGGAGTGCATGGACCTACCCCATGAACACTGAAGCTTTCTTT. The genes are TRBV30 and TRBJ1-1; no definite D call. CDR3 length: 16 residues. V lost 1 base and J 0 bases, leaving 15 bases between the germline ends. Germline CDR1 and CDR2: GTSNPN and SVGIG (reference sequence).

In its sample, this clonotype was seen a few times. The CDR3 bases are TGTGCCAGCAGCCCGCGCGGGGGGCGCGGTCCCTTGGATGGCTACACCTTC. The encoded protein is CASSPRGGRGPLDGYTF. This chain connects TRBV3-1 to TRBJ1-2; TRBD1 is a possible D gene (6 bases). CDR3 length equals 17 residues. Germline values: CDR1 LGHDT, CDR2 YNNKEL (reference sequence). Trimming removed 4 bases at V and 6 bases at J, with 24 bases between.

The chain carries TRBV28 and TRBJ1-1, with TRBD1 identical over 7 bases. Germline V CDR1 and CDR2: MDHEN, SYDVKM. The CDR3 spans 12 residues. Losses at the gene ends were 6 bases for V and 11 bases for J; bases not matched to a gene: 9. The CDR3, as DNA: TGTGCCAGCAGAATAGGACAGGCTGGGGCTTTCTTT. Translating it yields CASRIGQAGAFF.

This clonotype was observed many times. The V call is TRBV4-1, the J call TRBJ2-2, with 10 nucleotides matching TRBD1. The ends lost 5 bases at V and 6 bases at J; junction bases unmatched: 6. Germline lookup yields CDR1 MGHRA and CDR2 YSYEKL. CDR3 size: 15 residues. The CDR3 DNA follows: TGCGCCAGCAGCACACGGACAGGGGGAGCCGGGGAGCTGTTTTTT. Protein: CASSTRTGGAGELFF.

V usage is TRBV20-1 and J usage is TRBJ2-7; unclear D gene. Trimming took off 2 bases at V and 2 bases at J, with 13 bases between the two ends. This CDR3 is built from 14 residues. Germline-derived CDR1 and CDR2 are DFQATT and SNEGSKA (reference sequence). CDR3 amino acids: CSARFVAATYEQYF. The CDR3 coding sequence is TGCAGTGCTAGATTCGTGGCGGCAACCTACGAGCAGTACTTC.

This clonotype appeared a single time. The chain employs TRBV6-4 and TRBJ1-1; perhaps TRBD1 as D (6 bases). The CDR3 extends over 13 amino acids. The V end was cut by 5 bases, the J end by 12 bases, with 19 bases between. CDR1 is MRHNA, CDR2 SNTAGT, per germline. The CDR3 here is CASSSTDSGGPFF. In DNA, the CDR3 is TGTGCCAGCAGTTCTACGGACAGCGGCGGTCCTTTCTTT.

This clonotype was counted ten times or more. The gene calls are TRBV27 and TRBJ1-2; the match to TRBD1 covers 10 bases. CDR1 and CDR2 (germline): MNHEY, SMNVEV (reference sequence). V lost 1 base to trimming and J lost 3 bases; unmatched junction nucleotides: 11. The CDR3 consists of 18 residues. CDR3 in DNA: TGTGCCAGCAGTTTATTAGGGCCCGGGACAGGGGCCCACTATGGCTACACCTTC. Translating it yields CASSLLGPGTGAHYGYTF.

This clonotype was recorded many times. This chain uses TRBV24-1 with TRBJ2-7, with TRBD1 identical over 8 bases. With V trimmed by 5 bases and J by 7 bases, 9 bases remained unmatched. The CDR3 loop spans 14 amino acids. Per germline, CDR1 KGHDR and CDR2 SFDVKD. CDR3 protein: CATSAGTGGGEQYF. The CDR3 DNA reads as TGTGCCACCAGTGCCGGGACAGGAGGCGGAGAGCAGTACTTC.

This sequence joins TRBV6-2 or TRBV6-3 and TRBJ2-7; a weak D match, TRBD1 (5 bases). CDR3 length: 12 amino acids. Germline V gene lookup returns CDR1 MNHEY and CDR2 SVGEGT. V lost 11 bases, J lost 4 bases, and 15 bases lay in between. The CDR3 nucleotides are TGTGCCGCGTCGACAGCGTTATACGAGCAGTACTTC. Translated: CAASTALYEQYF.

This clonotype was counted many times. This sequence joins TRBV6-5 and TRBJ2-2; 10 bases are shared with TRBD2. The CDR3 contains 17 residues. V lost 0 bases to trimming and J lost 5 bases; unmatched junction nucleotides: 6. Germline loops: CDR1 MNHEY, CDR2 SVGAGI. The CDR3 protein is CASSYSIGAGGTGELFF. The DNA for the CDR3 is TGTGCCAGCAGTTACTCGATTGGAGCGGGGGGGACCGGGGAGCTGTTTTTT.

Ten or more counts support this clonotype. V and J are TRBV13 and TRBJ1-1; D gene ambiguous. Trimming took off 6 bases at V and 1 base at J, with 12 bases between the two ends. The CDR3 loop spans 14 amino acids. Germline V gene sequence: CDR1 PRHDT, CDR2 FYEKMQ (reference sequence). The DNA of the CDR3 is TGTGCCAGCAGACCCTATGGCCCGAACACTGAAGCTTTCTTT. As protein: CASRPYGPNTEAFF.

As to this clonotype: Its ends do not fully match the called genes, so a read error is possible. The chain employs TRBV9 and TRBJ1-3; the D is unclear. Germline-derived CDR1 and CDR2 are SGDLS and YYNGEE. The CDR3 runs 16 residues. CDR3 amino acids: CASSVSSAVSGNTISF. In nucleotides, the CDR3 is TGTGCCAGCAGCGTCTCATCAGCCGTCTCTGGAAACACCATATCTTTT. The whole variable domain, filled in from reference TRBV9 and TRBJ1-3, reads DSGVTQTPKHLITATGQRVTLRCSPRSGDLSVYWYQQSLDQGLQFLIQYYNGEERAKGNILERFSAQQFPDLHSELNLSSLELGDSALYFCASSVSSAVSGNTISFGEGSWLTVV.

This clonotype was seen ten or more times. The rearrangement joins TRBV20-1 to TRBJ1-3; D is possibly TRBD1 (6 bases). The germline gives CDR1 DFQATT, CDR2 SNEGSKA (reference sequence). V was shortened by 5 bases and J by 0 bases, with 11 bases between the two germline ends. The CDR3 extends over 14 amino acids. For the CDR3, the DNA is TGCAGTGCTCCTGACAGGACCTCTGGAAACACCATATATTTT. It translates to CSAPDRTSGNTIYF.